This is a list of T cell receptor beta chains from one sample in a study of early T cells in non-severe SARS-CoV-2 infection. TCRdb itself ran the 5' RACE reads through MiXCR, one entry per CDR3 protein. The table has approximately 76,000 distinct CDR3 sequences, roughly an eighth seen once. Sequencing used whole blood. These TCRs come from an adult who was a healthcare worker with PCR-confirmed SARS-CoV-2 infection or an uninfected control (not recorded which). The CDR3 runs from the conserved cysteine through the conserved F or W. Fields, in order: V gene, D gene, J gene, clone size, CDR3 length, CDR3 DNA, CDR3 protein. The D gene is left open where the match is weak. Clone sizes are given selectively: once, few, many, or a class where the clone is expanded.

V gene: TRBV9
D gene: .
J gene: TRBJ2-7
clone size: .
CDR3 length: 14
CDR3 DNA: TGTGCCAGCAGCGCAGGGACCGAGTCCTACGAGCAGTACTTC
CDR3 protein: CASSAGTESYEQYF

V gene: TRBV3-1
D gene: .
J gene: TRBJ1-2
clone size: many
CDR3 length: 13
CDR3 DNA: TGTGCCAGCAGCCAAGGACACAGCTATGGCTACACCTTC
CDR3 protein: CASSQGHSYGYTF

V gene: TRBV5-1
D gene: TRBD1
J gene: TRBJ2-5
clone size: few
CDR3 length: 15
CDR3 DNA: TGCGCCAGCAGCTTGACTGATGGGACAGAAGAGACCCAGTACTTC
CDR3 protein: CASSLTDGTEETQYF

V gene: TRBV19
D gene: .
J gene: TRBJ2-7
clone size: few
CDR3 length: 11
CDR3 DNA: TGTGCCAGTAGTATGGGGTACGAGCAGTACTTC
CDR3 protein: CASSMGYEQYF

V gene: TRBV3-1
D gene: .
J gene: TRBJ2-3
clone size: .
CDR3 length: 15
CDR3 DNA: TGTGCCAGCAGCCAGGCGGGGAAGGTAACAGATACGCAGTATTTT
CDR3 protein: CASSQAGKVTDTQYF

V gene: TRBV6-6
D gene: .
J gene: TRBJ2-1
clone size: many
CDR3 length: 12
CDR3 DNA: TGTGCCAGCAGGCACCCGAACAATGAGCAGTTCTTC
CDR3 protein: CASRHPNNEQFF

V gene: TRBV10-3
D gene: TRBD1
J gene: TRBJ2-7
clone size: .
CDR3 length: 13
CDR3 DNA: TGTGCCATCAGGGGGACAGGGGAGGGCGAGCAGTACTTC
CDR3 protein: CAIRGTGEGEQYF

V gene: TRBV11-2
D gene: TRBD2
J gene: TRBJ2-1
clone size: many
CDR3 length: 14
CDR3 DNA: TGTGCCAGCAGCGGAGGACTAGCGGGGAGGGAGCAGTTCTTC
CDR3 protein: CASSGGLAGREQFF

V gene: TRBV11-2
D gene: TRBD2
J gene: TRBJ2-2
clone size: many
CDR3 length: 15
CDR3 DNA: TGTGCCAGCAGCCATCTAGCGGGACCGACCGGGGAGCTGTTTTTT
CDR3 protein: CASSHLAGPTGELFF

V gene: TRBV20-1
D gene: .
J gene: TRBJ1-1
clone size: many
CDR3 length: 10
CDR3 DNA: TGCAGTGCCTTGGAAACTGAAGCTTTCTTT
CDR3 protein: CSALETEAFF

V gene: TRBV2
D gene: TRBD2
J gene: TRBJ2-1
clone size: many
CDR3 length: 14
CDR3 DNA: TGTGCCATCCTAGCGGGAGGCGAATACAATGAGCAGTTCTTC
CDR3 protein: CAILAGGEYNEQFF

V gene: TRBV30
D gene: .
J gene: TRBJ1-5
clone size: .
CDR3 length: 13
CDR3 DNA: TGTGCCTGGAGTTCCGCCGGTGGTAGGACCCAGCATTTT
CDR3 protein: CAWSSAGGRTQHF

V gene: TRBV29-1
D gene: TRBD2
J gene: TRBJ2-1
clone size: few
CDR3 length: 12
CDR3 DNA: TGCAGCGTCGGGGGGACGGTCAATGAGCAGTTCTTC
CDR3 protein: CSVGGTVNEQFF

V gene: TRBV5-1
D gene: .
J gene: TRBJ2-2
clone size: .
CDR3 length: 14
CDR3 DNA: TGCGCCAGCAGCTTCGGGGGCAACACCGGGGAGCTGTTTTTT
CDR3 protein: CASSFGGNTGELFF

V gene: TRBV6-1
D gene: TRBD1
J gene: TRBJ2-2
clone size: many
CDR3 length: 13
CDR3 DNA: TGTGCCAGCCGGAAAGGGACAGTCGGGGAGCTGTTTTTT
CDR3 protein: CASRKGTVGELFF

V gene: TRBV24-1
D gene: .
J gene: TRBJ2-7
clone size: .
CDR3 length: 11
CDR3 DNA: TGTGCCACCAGTGTCCCCCCGGGACAGTACTTC
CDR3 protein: CATSVPPGQYF

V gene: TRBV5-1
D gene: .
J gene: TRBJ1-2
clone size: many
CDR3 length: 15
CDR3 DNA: TGCGCCAGCAGCTTGAAACTCTGGGGGGCAGATGGCTACACCTTC
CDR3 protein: CASSLKLWGADGYTF

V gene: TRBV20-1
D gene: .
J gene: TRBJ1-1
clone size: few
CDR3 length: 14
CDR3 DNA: TGCAGTGCTAGAGTAGGGCAGGGGAACACTGAAGCTTTCTTT
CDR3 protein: CSARVGQGNTEAFF

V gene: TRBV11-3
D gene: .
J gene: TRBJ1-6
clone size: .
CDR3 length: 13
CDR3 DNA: TGTGCCAGCAGCTTACAATCCACATCACCCCTCCACTTT
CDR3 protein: CASSLQSTSPLHF

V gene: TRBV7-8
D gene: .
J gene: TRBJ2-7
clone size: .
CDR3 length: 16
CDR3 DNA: TGTGCCAGCAGCACACTCAGGGCCCGCAATCGGTACGAGCAGTACTTC
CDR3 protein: CASSTLRARNRYEQYF

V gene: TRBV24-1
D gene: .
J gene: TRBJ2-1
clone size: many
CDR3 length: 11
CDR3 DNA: TGTGCCACCAGTGATTTTAATGAGCAGTTCTTC
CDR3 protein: CATSDFNEQFF

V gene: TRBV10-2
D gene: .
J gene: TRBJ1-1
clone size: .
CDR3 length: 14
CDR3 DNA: TGCGCCAGCAATACACTGGGCCCCGTAACTGAAGCTTTCTTT
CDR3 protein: CASNTLGPVTEAFF